Listed below are T cell receptor beta chains from one sample, sequenced in a study of blood T cells in healthy people across ages. TCRdb used MiXCR to reprocess the 5' RACE reads, holding one entry per CDR3 protein. The data hold around 1,000,000 distinct CDR3 sequences, with roughly a quarter observed a single time. This same sample was also part of a study on T cells of mothers and their children.

Sequencing was performed on blood. All receptors derive from a girl aged 2-10 years in good health. CDR3s include the opening cysteine and the closing phenylalanine or tryptophan. The D gene is left open where the match is weak. For some rows the clone size is stated as once, few or many, or as a class when expanded; others skip it.

length	J	size	V	D	CDR3	DNA
13	TRBJ2-4	few	TRBV20-1	NA	CSARAGELNIQYF	TGCAGTGCTAGAGCCGGGGAGTTAAACATTCAGTACTTC
15	TRBJ2-1	few	TRBV15	TRBD2	CATRHSGSSYNEQFF	TGTGCCACCAGGCATAGCGGGAGCTCCTACAATGAGCAGTTCTTC
15	TRBJ2-7	NA	TRBV7-2	TRBD1	CASSRTGGGPYEQYF	TGTGCCAGCAGCAGGACAGGTGGTGGACCCTACGAGCAGTACTTC
15	TRBJ2-5	few	TRBV2	TRBD1	CASSEQGAGEGTQYF	TGTGCCAGCAGTGAACAGGGGGCCGGTGAGGGGACCCAGTACTTC
14	TRBJ2-5	NA	TRBV12-3/TRBV12-4	TRBD2	CASSLGGRVMTQYF	TGTGCCAGCAGTTTAGGAGGGAGGGTAATGACCCAGTACTTC
15	TRBJ2-1	NA	TRBV12-3/TRBV12-4	TRBD1	CASSLRQGRRNEQFF	TGTGCCAGCAGTTTACGACAGGGAAGGCGGAATGAGCAGTTCTTC
13	TRBJ2-7	NA	TRBV7-9	TRBD1	CASRGQGFYEQYF	TGTGCCAGCCGGGGACAGGGGTTTTACGAGCAGTACTTC
14	TRBJ1-1	many	TRBV3-1	NA	CASSQAGVNTEAFF	TGTGCCAGCAGCCAAGCAGGAGTGAACACTGAAGCCTTCTTT
12	TRBJ2-7	few	TRBV7-9	TRBD1	CASRDRGLEQYF	TGTGCCAGCAGGGACAGGGGTCTCGAGCAGTACTTC
17	TRBJ1-4	few	TRBV25-1	NA	CASSDHHSAGQNEKLFF	TGTGCCAGCAGTGATCATCATTCCGCCGGACAGAATGAAAAACTGTTTTTT
14	TRBJ1-5	few	TRBV7-2	NA	CASSLGKGGWPQHF	TGTGCCAGCAGCTTAGGAAAAGGCGGGTGGCCCCAGCATTTT
14	TRBJ1-1	NA	TRBV28	NA	CASSDRLQGTEAFF	TGTGCCAGCAGTGATAGACTACAGGGCACTGAAGCTTTCTTT
15	TRBJ2-5	NA	TRBV20-1	NA	CSARDYGRSGETQYF	TGCAGTGCTAGAGATTATGGCAGATCTGGGGAGACCCAGTACTTC
17	TRBJ2-3	few	TRBV9	TRBD2	CASKRGGTSGRTDTQYF	TGTGCCAGCAAACGCGGGGGGACTAGCGGCCGCACAGATACGCAGTATTTT
15	TRBJ2-5	few	TRBV7-2	TRBD2	CASSLVGGSRETQYF	TGTGCCAGCAGCTTAGTTGGCGGGAGTAGGGAGACCCAGTACTTC
15	TRBJ2-3	NA	TRBV5-1	NA	CASSLWGTGTDTQYF	TGCGCCAGCAGCTTGTGGGGAACAGGGACAGATACGCAGTATTTT
14	TRBJ1-2	NA	TRBV4-2	NA	CASSRLAPRYGYTF	TGTGCCAGCAGCCGATTGGCTCCCCGCTATGGCTACACCTTC
15	TRBJ1-2	NA	TRBV9	NA	CASSPHGAVDYGYTF	TGTGCCAGCAGCCCTCACGGGGCGGTGGACTATGGCTACACCTTC
13	TRBJ2-5	NA	TRBV27	NA	CASSLWESGEQYF	TGTGCCAGCAGTTTATGGGAGTCGGGAGAGCAGTACTTC
16	TRBJ2-1	NA	TRBV7-8	TRBD2	CASSWLAGGLGNEQFF	TGTGCCAGCAGCTGGTTAGCGGGGGGGCTGGGTAATGAGCAGTTCTTC
11	TRBJ1-4	few	TRBV6-5	NA	CASSYAEKLFF	TGTGCCAGCAGTTATGCAGAAAAACTGTTTTTT
16	TRBJ1-5	few	TRBV6-2/TRBV6-3	NA	CASSYILPGTNQPQHF	TGTGCCAGCAGTTACATCTTACCAGGAACTAATCAGCCCCAGCATTTT
11	TRBJ1-1	few	TRBV6-5	NA	CASRNEGEAFF	TGTGCCAGCAGAAACGAGGGTGAAGCTTTCTTT
12	TRBJ1-2	NA	TRBV20-1	NA	CSAPGPNYGYTF	TGCAGTGCCCCCGGACCTAACTATGGCTACACCTTC
15	TRBJ1-4	few	TRBV12-3/TRBV12-4	NA	CASSLEGVANEKLFF	TGTGCCAGCAGTTTAGAGGGTGTGGCTAATGAAAAACTGTTTTTT
14	TRBJ2-5	NA	TRBV29-1	NA	CSVEGALWEETQYF	TGCAGCGTTGAAGGGGCGCTCTGGGAAGAGACCCAGTACTTC
12	TRBJ2-1	few	TRBV20-1	TRBD1	CSANAGGNEQFF	TGCAGTGCTAATGCAGGGGGCAATGAGCAGTTCTTC
13	TRBJ1-2	NA	TRBV9	TRBD1	CASSGTGEYGYTF	TGTGCCAGCAGCGGGACAGGGGAATATGGCTACACCTTC
15	TRBJ1-1	NA	TRBV7-9	NA	CASSLEFGGSTEAFF	TGTGCCAGCAGCTTAGAGTTTGGGGGGTCCACTGAAGCTTTCTTT